The 4 T cell receptor beta chains presented below share a single source sample, sequenced in a study of T cells in localized non-small cell lung cancer. Sequencing used immunoSEQ multiplex PCR; TCRdb keeps in-frame clones, though not all of them. Among about 960 clones listed, about 19% were seen once. The sample here was lung tumor tissue, taken before any cancer treatment. These receptors were obtained from a man between 40 and 75 years old with stage II squamous cell lung carcinoma.

This clone is classed as medium-sized. The rearrangement uses TRBV6-8 and TRBJ2-7; 10 bases map to TRBD1. The trim removed 6 bases at V and 3 bases at J, leaving 11 bases unmatched. This CDR3 has 16 residues. Germline CDR1 reads MNHGY; CDR2 reads SAAAGT. The CDR3 DNA reads TGTGCCAGCAGGTGGGAGGTGACAGGGGGCTACTACGAGCAGTACTTC. Residues: CASRWEVTGGYYEQYF.

In its sample, this clone ranks as medium-sized. J is TRBJ1-1 and V is TRBV6-8; D is ambiguous. The CDR3 runs 14 residues. Germline V gene data show CDR1 as MNHGY and CDR2 as SAAAGT. V was pared by 2 bases and J by 0 bases, with 7 bases between. The DNA for the CDR3 is TGTGCCAGCAGTTACGGCCCCATGAACACTGAAGCTTTCTTT. This encodes CASSYGPMNTEAFF.

By share, this clone counts as large. The chain carries TRBV28 and TRBJ1-2, with a tentative D call TRBD1 (6 bases). This CDR3 comprises 14 residues. Trimming removed 3 bases from V and 3 bases from J, with 11 bases in between. Germline V gene lookup returns CDR1 MDHEN and CDR2 SYDVKM. CDR3 loop: CASSLRGADYGYTF. In DNA, the CDR3 is TGTGCCAGCAGTTTGCGGGGGGCTGACTATGGCTACACCTTC.

The genes are TRBV25-1 and TRBJ2-3; the match to TRBD1 covers 7 bases. The CDR3 runs to 18 residues. Per the germline V gene, CDR1 is MGHDK and CDR2 is SYGVNS. V dropped 2 bases and J dropped 2; count of bases not matched to a gene: 13. Written as DNA, the CDR3 is TGTGCCAGCAGTGAAGTCGAGGGGGCCTGGGGGTTCACAGATACGCAGTATTTT. Amino acid sequence: CASSEVEGAWGFTDTQYF. Complete variable domain (other parts from reference TRBV25-1 and TRBJ2-3): EADIYQTPRYLVIGTGKKITLECSQTMGHDKMYWYQQDPGMELHLIHYSYGVNSTEKGDLSSESTVSRIRTEHFPLTLESARPSHTSQYLCASSEVEGAWGFTDTQYFGPGTRLTVL.